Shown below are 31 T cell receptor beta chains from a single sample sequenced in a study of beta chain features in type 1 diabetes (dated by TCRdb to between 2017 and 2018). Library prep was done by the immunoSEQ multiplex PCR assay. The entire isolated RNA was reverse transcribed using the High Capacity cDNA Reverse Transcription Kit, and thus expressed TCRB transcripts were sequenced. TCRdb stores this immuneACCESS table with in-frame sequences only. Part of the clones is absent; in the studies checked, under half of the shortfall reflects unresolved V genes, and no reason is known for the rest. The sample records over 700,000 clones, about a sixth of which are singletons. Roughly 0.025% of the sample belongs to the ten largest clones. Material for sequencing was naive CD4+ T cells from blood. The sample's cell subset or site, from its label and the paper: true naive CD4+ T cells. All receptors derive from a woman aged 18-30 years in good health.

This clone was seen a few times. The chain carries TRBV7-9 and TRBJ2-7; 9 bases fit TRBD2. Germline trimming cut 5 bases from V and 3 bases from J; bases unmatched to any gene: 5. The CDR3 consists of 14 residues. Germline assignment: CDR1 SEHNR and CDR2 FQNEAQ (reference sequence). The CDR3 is CASSKGTSRYEQYF. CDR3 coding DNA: TGTGCCAGCAGCAAAGGGACTAGCCGCTACGAGCAGTACTTC.

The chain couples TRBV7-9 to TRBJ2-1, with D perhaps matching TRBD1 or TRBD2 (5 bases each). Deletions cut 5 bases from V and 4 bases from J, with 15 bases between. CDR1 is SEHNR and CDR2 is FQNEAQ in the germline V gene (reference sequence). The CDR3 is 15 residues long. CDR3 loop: CASSPHFGGYNEQFF. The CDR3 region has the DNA TGTGCCAGCAGCCCGCATTTTGGGGGTTACAATGAGCAGTTCTTC. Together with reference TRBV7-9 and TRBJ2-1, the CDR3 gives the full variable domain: DTGVSQNPRHKITKRGQNVTFRCDPISEHNRLYWYRQTLGQGPEFLTYFQNEAQLEKSRLLSDRFSAERPKGSFSTLEIQRTEQGDSAMYLCASSPHFGGYNEQFFGPGTRLTVL.

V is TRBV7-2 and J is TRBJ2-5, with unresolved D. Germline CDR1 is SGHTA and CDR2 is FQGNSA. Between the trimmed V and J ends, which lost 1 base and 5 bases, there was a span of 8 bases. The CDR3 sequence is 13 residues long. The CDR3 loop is CASSLGPDETQYF. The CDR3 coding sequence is TGTGCCAGCAGCTTAGGGCCTGACGAGACCCAGTACTTC.

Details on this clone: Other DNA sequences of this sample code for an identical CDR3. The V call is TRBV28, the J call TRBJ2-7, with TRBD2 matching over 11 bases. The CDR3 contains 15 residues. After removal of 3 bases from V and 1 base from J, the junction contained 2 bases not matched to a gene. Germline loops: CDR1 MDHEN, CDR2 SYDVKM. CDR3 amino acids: CASSLGTSGSYEQYF. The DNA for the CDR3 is TGTGCCAGCAGTTTGGGGACTAGCGGTTCCTACGAGCAGTACTTC.

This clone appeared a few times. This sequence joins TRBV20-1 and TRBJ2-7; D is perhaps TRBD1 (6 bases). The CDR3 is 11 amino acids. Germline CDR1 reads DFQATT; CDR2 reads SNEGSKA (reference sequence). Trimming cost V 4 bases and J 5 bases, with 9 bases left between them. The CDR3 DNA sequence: TGCAGTGCTAAACAGGGTAACGAGCAGTACTTC. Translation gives CSAKQGNEQYF.

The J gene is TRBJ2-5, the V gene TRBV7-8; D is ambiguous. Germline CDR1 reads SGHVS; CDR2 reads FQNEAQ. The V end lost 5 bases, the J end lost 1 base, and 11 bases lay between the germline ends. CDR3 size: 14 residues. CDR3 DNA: TGTGCCAGCAGCACCGGGTCTACCCAAGAGACCCAGTACTTC. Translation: CASSTGSTQETQYF.

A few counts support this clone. CDR3 in DNA: TGCAGCTGCTCGCGGGGCTCCTACGAGCAGTACTTC. It encodes CSCSRGSYEQYF. The V and J genes are TRBV29-1 and TRBJ2-7, with a possible D match to TRBD2 (6 bases). In germline, CDR1 is SQVTM, CDR2 ANQGSEA. With 8 bases removed from V and 0 bases from J, the gap between germline ends came to 11 bases. The CDR3 length is 12 residues.

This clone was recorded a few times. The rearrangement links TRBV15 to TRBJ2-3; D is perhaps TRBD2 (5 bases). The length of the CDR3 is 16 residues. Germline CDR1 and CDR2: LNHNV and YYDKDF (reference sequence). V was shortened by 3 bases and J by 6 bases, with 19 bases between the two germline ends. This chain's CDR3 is CATSRPTLGRVDTQYF. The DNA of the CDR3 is TGTGCCACCAGCAGGCCTACATTAGGGCGGGTGGATACGCAGTATTTT.

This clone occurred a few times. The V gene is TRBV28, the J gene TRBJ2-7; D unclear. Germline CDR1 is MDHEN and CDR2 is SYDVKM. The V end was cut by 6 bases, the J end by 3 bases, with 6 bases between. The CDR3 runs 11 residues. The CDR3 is CASRGNYEQYF. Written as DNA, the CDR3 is TGTGCCAGCAGGGGAAACTACGAGCAGTACTTC.

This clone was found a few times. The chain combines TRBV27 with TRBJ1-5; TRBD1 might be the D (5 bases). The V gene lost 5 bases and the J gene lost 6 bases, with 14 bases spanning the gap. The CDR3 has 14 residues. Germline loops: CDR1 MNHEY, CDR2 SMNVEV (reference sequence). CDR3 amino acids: CASSPDGGGQPQHF. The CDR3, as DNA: TGTGCCAGCAGTCCGGACGGGGGGGGTCAGCCCCAGCATTTT.

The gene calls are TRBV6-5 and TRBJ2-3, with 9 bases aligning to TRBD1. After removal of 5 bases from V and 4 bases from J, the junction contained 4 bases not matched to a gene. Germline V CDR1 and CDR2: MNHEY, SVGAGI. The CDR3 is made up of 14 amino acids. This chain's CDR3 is CASSTRQGADTQYF. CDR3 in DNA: TGTGCCAGCAGTACTCGACAGGGGGCAGATACGCAGTATTTT.

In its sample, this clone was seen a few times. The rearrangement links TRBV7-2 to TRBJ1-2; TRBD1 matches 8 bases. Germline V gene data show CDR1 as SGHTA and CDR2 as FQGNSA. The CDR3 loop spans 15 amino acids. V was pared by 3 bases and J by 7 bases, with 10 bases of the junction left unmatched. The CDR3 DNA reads TGTGCCAGCAGCTTGACGTCAGGGGGCGGTGCTGGCTACACCTTC. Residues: CASSLTSGGGAGYTF.

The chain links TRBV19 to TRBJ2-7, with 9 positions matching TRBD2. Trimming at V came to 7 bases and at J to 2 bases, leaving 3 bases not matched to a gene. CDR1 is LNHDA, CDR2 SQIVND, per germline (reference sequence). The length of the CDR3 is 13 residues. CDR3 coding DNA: TGTGCCAGTATTTGCGGGAGGGCCTACGAGCAGTACTTC. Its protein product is CASICGRAYEQYF.

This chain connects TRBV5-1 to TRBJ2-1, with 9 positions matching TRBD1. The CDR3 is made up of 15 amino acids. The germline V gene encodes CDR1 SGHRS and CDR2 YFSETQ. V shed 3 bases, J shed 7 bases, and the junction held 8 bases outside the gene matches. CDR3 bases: TGCGCCAGCAGCTCCGGGGGACAGGGTTTGAATGAGCAGTTCTTC. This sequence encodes CASSSGGQGLNEQFF.

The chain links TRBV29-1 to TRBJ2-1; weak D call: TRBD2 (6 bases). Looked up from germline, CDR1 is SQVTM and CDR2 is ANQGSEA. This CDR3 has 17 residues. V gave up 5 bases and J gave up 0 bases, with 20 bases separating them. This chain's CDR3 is CSVHRERASLSYNEQFF. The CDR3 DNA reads TGCAGCGTTCACCGGGAGAGGGCTAGCCTCTCCTACAATGAGCAGTTCTTC.

Here the CDR3 reads CASSHAGGNEQFF. The CDR3 coding sequence is TGCGCCAGCAGCCATGCAGGGGGCAATGAGCAGTTCTTC. The chain combines TRBV4-3 with TRBJ2-1; 7 bases are a match to TRBD1. The CDR3 contains 13 residues. CDR1 is LGHNA, CDR2 YSLEER, per germline. V shed 3 bases, J shed 6 bases, and the junction held 2 bases outside the gene matches.

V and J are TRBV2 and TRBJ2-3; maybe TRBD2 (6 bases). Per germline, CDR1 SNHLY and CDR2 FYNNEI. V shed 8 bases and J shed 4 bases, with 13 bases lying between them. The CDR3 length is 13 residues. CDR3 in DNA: TGTGCCAGCGGGCTAGGGAGGTCAGATACGCAGTATTTT. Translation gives CASGLGRSDTQYF.

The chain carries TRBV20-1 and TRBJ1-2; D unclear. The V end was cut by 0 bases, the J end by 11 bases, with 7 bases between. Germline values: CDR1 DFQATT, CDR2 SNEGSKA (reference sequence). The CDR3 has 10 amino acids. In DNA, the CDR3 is TGCAGTGCTAGAGATCTCATATACACCTTC. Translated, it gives CSARDLIYTF.

The CDR3 DNA sequence: TGTGCCAGTAGTTTGACTAGCGGGAGACTCGACGAGCAGTACTTC. It is translated as CASSLTSGRLDEQYF. This chain uses TRBV19 with TRBJ2-7; TRBD2 matches at 12 bases. Germline-derived CDR1 and CDR2 are LNHDA and SQIVND (reference sequence). CDR3 length: 15 residues. V was clipped by 5 bases and J by 5 bases; unmatched bases: 7.

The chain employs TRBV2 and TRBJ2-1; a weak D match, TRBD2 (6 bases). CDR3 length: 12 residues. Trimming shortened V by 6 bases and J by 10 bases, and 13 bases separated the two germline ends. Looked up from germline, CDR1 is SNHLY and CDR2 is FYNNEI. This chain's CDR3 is CASSQAGLEQFF. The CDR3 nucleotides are TGTGCCAGCAGCCAAGCGGGCCTAGAGCAGTTCTTC.

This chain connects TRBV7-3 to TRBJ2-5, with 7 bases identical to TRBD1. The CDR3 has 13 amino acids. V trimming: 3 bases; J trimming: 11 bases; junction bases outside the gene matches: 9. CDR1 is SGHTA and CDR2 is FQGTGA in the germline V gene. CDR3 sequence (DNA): TGTGCCAGCAGCTTTGACAGGGCGGAGAGGCAGTACTTC. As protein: CASSFDRAERQYF.

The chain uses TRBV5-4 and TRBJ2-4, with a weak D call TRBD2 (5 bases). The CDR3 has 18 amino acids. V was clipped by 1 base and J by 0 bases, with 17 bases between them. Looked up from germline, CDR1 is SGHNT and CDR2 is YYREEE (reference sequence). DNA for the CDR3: TGTGCCAGCAGCTTGTATGGTGGCGTCGGGATAGCCAAAAACATTCAGTACTTC. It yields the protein CASSLYGGVGIAKNIQYF.

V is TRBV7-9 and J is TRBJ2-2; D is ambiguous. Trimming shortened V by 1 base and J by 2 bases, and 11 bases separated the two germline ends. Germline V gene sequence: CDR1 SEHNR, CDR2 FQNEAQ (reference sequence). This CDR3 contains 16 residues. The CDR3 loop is CASSLGTAPNTGELFF. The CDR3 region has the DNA TGTGCCAGCAGCTTAGGCACAGCCCCTAACACCGGGGAGCTGTTTTTT.

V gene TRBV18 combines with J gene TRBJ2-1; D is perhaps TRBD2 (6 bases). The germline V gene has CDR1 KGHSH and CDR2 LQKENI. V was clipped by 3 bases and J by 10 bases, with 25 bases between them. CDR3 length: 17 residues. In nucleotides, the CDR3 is TGTGCCAGCTCACCCCGGGCCGGGGCTAGCGCATCGGGGGAGCAGTTCTTC. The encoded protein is CASSPRAGASASGEQFF.

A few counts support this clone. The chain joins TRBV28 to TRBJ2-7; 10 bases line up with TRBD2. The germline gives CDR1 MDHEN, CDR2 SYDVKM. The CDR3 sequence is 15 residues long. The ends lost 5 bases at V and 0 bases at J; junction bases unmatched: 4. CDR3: CASSRTSGISYEQYF. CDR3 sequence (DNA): TGTGCCAGCAGTCGGACTAGCGGCATCTCCTACGAGCAGTACTTC.

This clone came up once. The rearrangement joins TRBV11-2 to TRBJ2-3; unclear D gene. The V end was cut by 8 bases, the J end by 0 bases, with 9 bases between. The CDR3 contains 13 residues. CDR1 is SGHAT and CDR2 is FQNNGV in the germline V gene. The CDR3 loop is CASEESSTDTQYF. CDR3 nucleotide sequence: TGTGCCAGCGAAGAGTCTAGCACAGATACGCAGTATTTT.

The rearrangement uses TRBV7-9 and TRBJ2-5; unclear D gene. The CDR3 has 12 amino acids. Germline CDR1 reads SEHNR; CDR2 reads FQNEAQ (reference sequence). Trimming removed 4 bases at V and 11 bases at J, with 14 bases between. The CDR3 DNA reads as TGTGCCAGCAGCTCCGATTCCGGAGAGCAGTACTTC. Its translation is CASSSDSGEQYF.

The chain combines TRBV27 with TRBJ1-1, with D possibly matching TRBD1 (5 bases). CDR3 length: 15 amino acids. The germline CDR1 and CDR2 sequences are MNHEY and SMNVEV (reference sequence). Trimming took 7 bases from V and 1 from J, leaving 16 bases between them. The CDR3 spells CASTPIGATNTEAFF. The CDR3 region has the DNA TGTGCCAGCACCCCGATAGGGGCGACGAACACTGAAGCTTTCTTT.

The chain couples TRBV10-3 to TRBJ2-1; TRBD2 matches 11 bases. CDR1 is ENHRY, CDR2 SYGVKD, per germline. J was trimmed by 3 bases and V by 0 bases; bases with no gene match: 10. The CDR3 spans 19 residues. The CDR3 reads CAISESMVSGTSGYNEQFF. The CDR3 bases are TGTGCCATCAGTGAGTCGATGGTTTCCGGGACTAGCGGCTACAATGAGCAGTTCTTC.

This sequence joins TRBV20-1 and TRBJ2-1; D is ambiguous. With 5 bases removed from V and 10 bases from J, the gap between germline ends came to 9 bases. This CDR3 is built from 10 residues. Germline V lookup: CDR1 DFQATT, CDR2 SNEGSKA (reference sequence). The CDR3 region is CSAPMAEQFF. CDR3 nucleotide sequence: TGCAGTGCTCCGATGGCCGAGCAGTTCTTC.

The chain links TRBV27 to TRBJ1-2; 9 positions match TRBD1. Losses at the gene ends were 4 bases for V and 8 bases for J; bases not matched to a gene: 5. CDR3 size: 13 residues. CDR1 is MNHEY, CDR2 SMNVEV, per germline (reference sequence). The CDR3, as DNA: TGTGCCAGCAGTTCCGGGACAGGGCGAGGCTACACCTTC. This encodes CASSSGTGRGYTF.